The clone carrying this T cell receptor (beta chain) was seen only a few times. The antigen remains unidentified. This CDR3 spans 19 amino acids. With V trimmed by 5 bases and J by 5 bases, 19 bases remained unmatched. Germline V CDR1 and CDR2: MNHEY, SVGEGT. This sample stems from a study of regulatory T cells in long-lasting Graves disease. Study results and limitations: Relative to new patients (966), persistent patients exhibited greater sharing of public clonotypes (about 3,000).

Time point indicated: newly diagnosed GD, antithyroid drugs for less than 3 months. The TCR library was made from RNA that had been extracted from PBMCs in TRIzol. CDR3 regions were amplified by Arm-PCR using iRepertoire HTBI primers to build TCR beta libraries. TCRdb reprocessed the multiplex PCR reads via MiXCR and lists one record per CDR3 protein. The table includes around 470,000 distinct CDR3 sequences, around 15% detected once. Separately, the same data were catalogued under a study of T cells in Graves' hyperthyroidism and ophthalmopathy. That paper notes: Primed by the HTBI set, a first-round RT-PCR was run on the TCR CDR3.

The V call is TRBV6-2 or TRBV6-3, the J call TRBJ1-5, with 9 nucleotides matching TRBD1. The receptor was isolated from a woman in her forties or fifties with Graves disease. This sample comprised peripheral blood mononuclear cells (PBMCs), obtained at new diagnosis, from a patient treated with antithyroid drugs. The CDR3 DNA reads TGTGCCAGCAGTGAATGGAGTGGGGACAGGGCCGGGTGGGATCAGCCCCAGCATTTT. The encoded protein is CASSEWSGDRAGWDQPQHF.